The text below deals with one TCR beta chain. In Seattle, patients joined the study during active infection and were tracked longitudinally. This entry belongs to a study of blood T cell repertoires in COVID-19. On the study more broadly: From T cells, B-cell-depleted T cells, or PBMCs came the material, which was cDNA or gDNA.

Original data processing: Nucleated cell number was recorded as an estimate derived from reference gene primer amplification. Generated by immunoSEQ multiplex PCR, the TCRdb table keeps only in-frame clones and is missing some. V, J and clone size are taken as reported in that table, and D and trimming were inferred from the DNA itself. The table records about 170,000 clones, more than 75% of them present only once. The sample consisted of peripheral blood. This clonotype was obtained from a man between 18 and 35 years old with COVID-19, enrolled during active disease.

The CDR3 nucleotides read TGTGCCAGCAGTAAAGGGGTTAGGACCTACAATGAGCAGTTCTTC. Translated: CASSKGVRTYNEQFF. The gene calls are TRBV27 and TRBJ2-1; tentative D call: TRBD1 (5 bases). The V end lost 5 bases, the J end lost 2 bases, and 13 bases lay between the germline ends. Germline CDR1 reads MNHEY; CDR2 reads SMNVEV (reference sequence). The CDR3 is 15 residues long.